The clone carrying this TCR beta chain has at least ten counts. What it binds is not known. This specimen comes from a study of human T cells and chemical hapten exposure. Findings and caveats of the study: Expanded TCRs formed significantly more large CDR3 similarity clusters than controls. Each of the donors had alopecia, so their immune responses may not resemble those of healthy people.

V lost 4 bases to trimming and J lost 0 bases, with 8 bases between them. CDR3 size: 13 residues. From germline, CDR1 is SGDLS and CDR2 YYNGEE. TCRdb reanalysed the RACE reads using MiXCR and keeps one entry per CDR3 protein. The sample holds 50,000 to 65,000 distinct CDR3 sequences; approximately 10% are singletons and the top ten take almost 4%. Time point in this sample: pre-sensitization, week 0. Treatment defined: therapeutic diphenylcyclopropenone sensitization with weekly scalp DPC. The sample here was whole blood, taken in connection with sensitization to the hapten diphenylcyclopropenone (DPC). The sequence derives from a woman aged 40 to 55 with alopecia areata. Some clones in this sample may be carry-over from other donors' samples. The genes are TRBV9 and TRBJ2-7, with D perhaps TRBD2 (5 bases). For the CDR3, the DNA is TGTGCCAGCAGCCGGGATCTCTCCTACGAGCAGTACTTC. Protein product: CASSRDLSYEQYF.